Listed below are T cell receptor beta chains from one sample, sequenced in a study of regulatory T cells in long-lasting Graves disease. A single record per CDR3 protein comes from TCRdb applying MiXCR to the multiplex PCR reads. This table has a few hundred thousand distinct CDR3 sequences, 20% to 25% appearing once. Sequenced here: peripheral blood mononuclear cells (PBMCs), sampled when the disease was refractory, from a patient treated with antithyroid drugs. The receptors here all came from a female donor with Graves disease. The CDR3 runs from the conserved cysteine through the conserved F or W. The D gene is left open where the match is weak. The size field is filled for only some rows; it gives once, few, many or a size class.

>TRBD2|TRBV9|once|TRBJ2-3
CASSVGAGPSTDTQYF
TGTGCCAGCAGCGTTGGAGCGGGACCCAGCACAGATACGCAGTATTTT
>.|TRBV7-8|.|TRBJ2-1
CASSSGLKEQFF
TGTGCCAGCAGCTCGGGGTTAAAGGAGCAGTTCTTC
>.|TRBV27|many|TRBJ1-2
CASSLGAGIYGYTF
TGTGCCAGCAGTTTGGGGGCGGGGATCTATGGCTACACCTTC
>TRBD1|TRBV19|.|TRBJ1-6
CASSNDRGAYSPLHF
TGTGCCAGTAGTAACGACAGGGGCGCGTATTCACCCCTCCACTTT
>TRBD1|TRBV20-1|.|TRBJ2-7
CSAQARDRGYEQYF
TGCAGTGCTCAGGCCCGGGACAGGGGGTACGAGCAGTACTTC
>TRBD1|TRBV6-2/TRBV6-3|.|TRBJ2-5
CASSYLQWQGATQYF
TGTGCCAGCAGTTACCTTCAGTGGCAGGGGGCGACCCAGTACTTC
>.|TRBV28|.|TRBJ2-3
CASSPSHLQYF
TGTGCCAGCAGCCCATCTCACTTGCAGTATTTT
>TRBD1|TRBV28|many|TRBJ1-2
CASSPHPTGGYGYTF
TGTGCCAGCAGTCCACACCCGACAGGGGGCTATGGCTACACCTTC
>.|TRBV2|many|TRBJ1-1
CASSAGGATEAFF
TGTGCCAGCAGTGCCGGGGGGGCCACTGAAGCTTTCTTT
>.|TRBV28|many|TRBJ2-7
CASTEGEPLDEQYF
TGTGCCAGCACGGAAGGGGAACCACTGGACGAGCAGTACTTC
>TRBD1|TRBV10-3|few|TRBJ1-1
CAIRDRVNTEAFF
TGTGCCATCCGGGACAGGGTGAACACTGAAGCTTTCTTT
>.|TRBV28|many|TRBJ1-2
CASSYRTLSNYGYTF
TGTGCCAGCAGTTATCGGACACTTAGCAACTATGGCTACACCTTC
>TRBD1|TRBV27|.|TRBJ1-5
CASSPNPDRVGQPQHF
TGTGCCAGCAGTCCCAACCCTGACAGGGTCGGGCAGCCCCAGCATTTT
>.|TRBV30|few|TRBJ1-2
CAWSIGNYYGYTF
TGTGCCTGGAGTATAGGGAATTACTATGGCTACACCTTC
>.|TRBV3-1|.|TRBJ1-1
CASRARDKDTEAFF
TGTGCCAGCAGGGCGAGGGACAAAGACACTGAAGCTTTCTTT
>TRBD1|TRBV28|many|TRBJ1-6
CASSPPPGQGGSPLHF
TGTGCCAGCAGTCCTCCTCCGGGACAGGGGGGTTCACCCCTCCACTTT
>.|TRBV12-3/TRBV12-4|.|TRBJ1-1
CASHRGTEAFF
TGTGCCAGCCACAGAGGAACTGAAGCTTTCTTT
>TRBD1|TRBV6-9|many|TRBJ1-2
CASSYGTGGGYTF
TGTGCCAGCAGTTATGGGACAGGGGGTGGCTACACCTTC
>.|TRBV6-1|many|TRBJ1-1
CAIKDSPNTEAFF
TGTGCCATCAAAGACAGTCCGAACACTGAAGCTTTCTTT
>.|TRBV19|many|TRBJ2-6
CASSISPGSANSGANVLTF
TGTGCCAGTAGTATAAGCCCAGGGTCCGCTAACTCTGGGGCCAACGTCCTGACTTTC
>TRBD1|TRBV28|few|TRBJ1-1
CASSSGTGGRFYTEAFF
TGTGCCAGCAGCTCCGGGACAGGGGGCCGGTTTTACACTGAAGCTTTCTTT
>.|TRBV28|.|TRBJ1-2
CASSLMAGNGYTF
TGTGCCAGCAGTTTGATGGCAGGGAATGGCTACACCTTC
>TRBD1|TRBV5-8|few|TRBJ2-7
CASRRTGSHEQYF
TGTGCCAGCAGAAGGACAGGGTCCCACGAGCAGTACTTC
>.|TRBV7-2|many|TRBJ2-2
CASSLYPGELFF
TGTGCCAGCAGCTTATATCCCGGGGAGCTGTTTTTT
>.|TRBV12-3/TRBV12-4|many|TRBJ2-2
CASSPDVPTGELFF
TGTGCCAGCAGTCCCGACGTCCCCACCGGGGAGCTGTTTTTT
>TRBD1|TRBV12-3/TRBV12-4|.|TRBJ2-6
CASTTGGSGANVLTF
TGTGCCAGCACCACAGGGGGCTCTGGGGCCAACGTCCTGACTTTC
>TRBD2|TRBV24-1|.|TRBJ2-5
CATSDPTSGQETQYF
TGTGCCACCAGTGATCCGACTAGCGGACAAGAGACCCAGTACTTC
>TRBD1|TRBV28|.|TRBJ2-1
CASNLGQGVYNEQFF
TGTGCCAGCAACCTAGGACAGGGGGTATACAATGAGCAGTTCTTC
>.|TRBV2|.|TRBJ1-3
CASTVTGNTIYF
TGTGCCAGCACCGTAACCGGAAACACCATATATTTT
>TRBD1|TRBV9|.|TRBJ1-2
CASSAPGQGAYGYTF
TGTGCCAGCAGCGCACCGGGACAGGGGGCGTATGGCTACACCTTC
>.|TRBV7-9|.|TRBJ1-1
CASSGPPGNTEAFF
TGTGCCAGCAGCGGCCCTCCTGGAAACACTGAAGCTTTCTTT
>.|TRBV20-1|few|TRBJ1-4
CSARGDVNEKLFF
TGCAGTGCTAGGGGAGACGTGAATGAAAAACTGTTTTTT
>.|TRBV12-3/TRBV12-4|.|TRBJ2-7
CASSLGWGESYGQYF
TGTGCCAGCAGTTTGGGGTGGGGAGAATCCTACGGGCAGTACTTC